A selection of T cell receptor beta chains follows, all from one sample in a study of post-analysis software for immune sequencing data. TCRdb called the PCR reads again in MiXCR, with one record for every CDR3 protein. The profile covers some 690,000 distinct CDR3 sequences, with roughly 29% appearing a single time and around 0.56% taken by the ten largest. The source material was blood. The receptor source for this set is a girl aged 10 to 17 with multiple sclerosis. Each CDR3 is given with its conserved first and last residue. D genes are given only for firm matches. Not every row has a clone size; where given, it reads once, few, many or a size class.

j_call clone_size d_call v_call cdr3_nt cdr3_aa
TRBJ2-1 - TRBD2 TRBV20-1 TGCAGTGCTAGGGAACTCGCCGGGACTAGCGGGAGGGCCCAAGGCAATGAGCAGTTCTTC CSARELAGTSGRAQGNEQFF
TRBJ1-1 - - TRBV6-4 TGTGCCAGCAGCTCCAAGGGGGGTTTTGCCACTGAAGCTTTCTTT CASSSKGGFATEAFF
TRBJ2-3 - - TRBV4-2 TGTGCCAGCAGCCAAAGTCTCCAGGGCACAGATACGCAGTATTTT CASSQSLQGTDTQYF
TRBJ2-3 many - TRBV5-1 TGCGCCAGCAGCTTGGTGGTGGGAGAGACAGATACGCAGTATTTT CASSLVVGETDTQYF
TRBJ2-7 - - TRBV20-1 TGCAGTGCGAGCAGGACAGCTACCTACGAGCAGTACTTC CSASRTATYEQYF
TRBJ2-7 - - TRBV4-3 TGCGCCAGCAGCCAAGACCCCTACAGCGTTTTGGGCGAGCAGTACTTC CASSQDPYSVLGEQYF
TRBJ2-4 few TRBD2 TRBV6-5 TGTGCCAGCAGTCCCGTAGCGGGAGGGGCCAAAAACATTCAGTACTTC CASSPVAGGAKNIQYF
TRBJ2-1 few - TRBV11-2 TGTGCCAGCAGCTTGACGGGTCGCTACAATGAGCAGTTCTTC CASSLTGRYNEQFF
TRBJ1-4 - TRBD1 TRBV7-2 TGTGCCAGCAGTACGGGACAGACCCCCTTTAGGGAAAAACTGTTTTTT CASSTGQTPFREKLFF
TRBJ2-5 - - TRBV5-1 TGCGCCGGCAGTAGGGGTTCCCTCCAAGAGACCCAGTACTTC CAGSRGSLQETQYF
TRBJ1-5 few - TRBV5-1 TGCGCCAGCAGCTTGGATGTACTGCCAAATCAGCCCCAGCATTTT CASSLDVLPNQPQHF
TRBJ2-5 - - TRBV6-6 TGTGCCTGCAGCCTCCAGTATGAGACCCAGTACTTC CACSLQYETQYF
TRBJ2-3 - - TRBV5-5 TGTGCCAGCAGCCGGGACACAGTTCACACAGATACGCAGTATTTT CASSRDTVHTDTQYF
TRBJ2-7 few - TRBV5-1 TGCGCCAGCAGCTTGGCTCGCGGTTCCACCTCCTACGAGCAGTACTTC CASSLARGSTSYEQYF
TRBJ2-5 few - TRBV2 TGTGCCAGCACCCTTCTGGGGCTACAAGAGACCCAGTACTTC CASTLLGLQETQYF
TRBJ1-3 - - TRBV28 TGTGCCAGCAGTGGTCCTATAGGTAGTGGGAGCACCATATATTTT CASSGPIGSGSTIYF
TRBJ2-7 many TRBD1 TRBV7-9 TGTGCCACCCGACAGGGGGTTAGGCAGTACTTC CATRQGVRQYF
TRBJ1-1 - - TRBV20-1 TGCAGTGCTAGAGACCCGAGAGTCTCGGGGGACACTGAAGCTTTCTTT CSARDPRVSGDTEAFF
TRBJ2-1 - TRBD1 TRBV5-5 TGTGCCAGCAGCCACCGACAGGGAACCTACAATGAGCAGTTCTTC CASSHRQGTYNEQFF
TRBJ1-2 - TRBD1 TRBV10-3 TGTGCCATCAGTGAGCCAGAAAACGTTCCCGGGACAGGGGGTGGCTATGGCTACACCTTC CAISEPENVPGTGGGYGYTF
TRBJ1-5 once - TRBV10-3 TGTGCCATCAGTGAGTCAGTGCGGCAGAATCAGCCCCAGCATTTT CAISESVRQNQPQHF
TRBJ2-4 few - TRBV20-1 TGCAGTGCTAGAAGTCCCCTAGCTCTGGGCATTCAGTACTTC CSARSPLALGIQYF
TRBJ1-1 - - TRBV6-1 TGTGCCGTCCGGTGGGCACAGGACCACACTGAAGCTTTCTTT CAVRWAQDHTEAFF
TRBJ2-1 - - TRBV7-9 TGTGCCAGCAGCTTAGGGATGATCCACACCCCGAACAATGAGCAGTTCTTC CASSLGMIHTPNNEQFF
TRBJ2-1 - - TRBV4-3 TGCGCCAGCAGCCAACAAGACAGGATGTACAATGAGCAGTTCTTC CASSQQDRMYNEQFF
TRBJ2-5 few TRBD2 TRBV7-2 TGTGCCAGCAGCGCACAGCTAGCGGGAGTTCGAGAGACCCAGTACTTC CASSAQLAGVRETQYF
TRBJ2-1 - TRBD1 TRBV28 TGTGCCAGCAGCCAGAGACAGGGGGCGTGGAATGAGCAGTTCTTC CASSQRQGAWNEQFF
TRBJ1-2 few TRBD1 TRBV3-1 TGTGCCAGCAGCCCCAGTCCCGGGACAGGGAGGTGGAACTATGGCTACACCTTC CASSPSPGTGRWNYGYTF
TRBJ1-1 - - TRBV19 TGTGCCAGTAGTATTAGAGGGCTGACCGGCGCTGAAGCTTTCTTT CASSIRGLTGAEAFF